This is a list of T cell receptor beta chains from one sample in a study of blood T cell repertoires in COVID-19. The table came from immunoSEQ multiplex PCR; TCRdb's copy has only in-frame clones and leaves some out. The sample lists about 400,000 clones, around 90% occurring once. The sample taken for sequencing was PBMCs or T cells enriched from blood (not recorded which). The source of these receptors is a woman in her 40s with acute COVID-19. Each CDR3 is given without its conserved first and last residue. Each record gives: J gene, CDR3 length, V gene, CDR3 protein.

TRBJ2-3,15,TRBV27,ASSSVRGSGPTDTQY
TRBJ1-2,10,TRBV29-1,SVEDRNYGYT
TRBJ2-5,14,TRBV10-3,AISESSGGAPETQY
TRBJ2-1,17,TRBV24-1,ATSDLKMTGTGYYNEQF
TRBJ1-2,13,TRBV18,ASSPTQDRVQGYT
TRBJ2-1,13,TRBV11-2,ASSLEGRSYNEQF
TRBJ1-1,12,TRBV5-1,ASSSGEADTEAF
TRBJ1-1,11,TRBV27,ASGQGGTTEAF
TRBJ1-2,12,TRBV7-9,ASSLGPRSYGYT
TRBJ1-2,10,TRBV12-5,ASGRTGPGYT